This TCR beta chain came from a study of human thymus T cells. General study results and limits: Usage of V and J genes appeared biased in thymic and blood repertoires.

The table came from immunoSEQ multiplex PCR; TCRdb's copy has only in-frame clones and leaves some out. The table has tens of thousands of clones, 94% seen once. Healthy Finnish infants undergoing corrective surgery for congenital heart defects provided the donor material. During surgery, about 0.45-1 mL peripheral blood was drawn from four of eight donors. No fixed cell number was used; all available blood leukocytes supplied DNA. To note about this clone: Its antigen is unidentified.

The TCR comes from a boy less than two years old with a congenital heart defect but otherwise immunologically healthy. Sequences were obtained from blood.

The CDR3 loop reads CASSDRANYGYTF. In nucleotides, the CDR3 is TGTGCCAGCAGTGACAGGGCCAACTATGGCTACACCTTC. The V call is TRBV6-6, the J call TRBJ1-2; 7 positions agree with TRBD1. V dropped 5 bases and J dropped 2; count of bases not matched to a gene: 2. Germline-derived CDR1 and CDR2 are MNHNY and SVGAGI (reference sequence). The CDR3 covers 13 residues.